This T cell receptor beta chain comes out of a study of blood T cell repertoires in COVID-19. The wider study: Samples taken during acute and convalescent COVID-19 were collected in the United States, Italy and Spain.

Produced via immunoSEQ multiplex PCR; TCRdb's table is partial and in-frame only. The data show some 290,000 clones, roughly 93% seen once. The junction had 3 bases not matched to a gene; V was cut back by 7 bases and J by 4 bases. In germline, CDR1 is SNHLY, CDR2 FYNNEI. The CDR3 covers 16 residues. This chain joins TRBV2 and TRBJ2-2, with 16 bases aligning to TRBD2. The TCR originated in a woman aged 40 to 55 with acute COVID-19. Source material: PBMCs or T cells enriched from blood (not recorded which). Written as DNA, the CDR3 is TGTGCCAGCACGGGACTAGCGGGAGGGATCACCGGGGAGCTGTTTTTT. It is translated as CASTGLAGGITGELFF.